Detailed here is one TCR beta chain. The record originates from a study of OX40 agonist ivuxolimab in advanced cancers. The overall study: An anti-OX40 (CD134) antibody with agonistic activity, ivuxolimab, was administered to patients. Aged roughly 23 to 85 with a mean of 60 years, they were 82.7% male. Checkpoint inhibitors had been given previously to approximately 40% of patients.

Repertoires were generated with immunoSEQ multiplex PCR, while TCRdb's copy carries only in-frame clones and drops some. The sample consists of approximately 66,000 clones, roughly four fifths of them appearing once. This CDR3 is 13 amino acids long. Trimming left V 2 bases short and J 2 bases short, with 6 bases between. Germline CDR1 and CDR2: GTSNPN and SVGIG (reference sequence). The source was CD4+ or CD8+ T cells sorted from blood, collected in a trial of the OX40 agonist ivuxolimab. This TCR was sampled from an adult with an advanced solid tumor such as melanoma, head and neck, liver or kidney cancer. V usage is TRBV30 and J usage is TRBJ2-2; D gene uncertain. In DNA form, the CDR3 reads TGTGCCTGGAGTCCCCACAACACCGGGGAGCTGTTTTTT. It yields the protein CAWSPHNTGELFF.